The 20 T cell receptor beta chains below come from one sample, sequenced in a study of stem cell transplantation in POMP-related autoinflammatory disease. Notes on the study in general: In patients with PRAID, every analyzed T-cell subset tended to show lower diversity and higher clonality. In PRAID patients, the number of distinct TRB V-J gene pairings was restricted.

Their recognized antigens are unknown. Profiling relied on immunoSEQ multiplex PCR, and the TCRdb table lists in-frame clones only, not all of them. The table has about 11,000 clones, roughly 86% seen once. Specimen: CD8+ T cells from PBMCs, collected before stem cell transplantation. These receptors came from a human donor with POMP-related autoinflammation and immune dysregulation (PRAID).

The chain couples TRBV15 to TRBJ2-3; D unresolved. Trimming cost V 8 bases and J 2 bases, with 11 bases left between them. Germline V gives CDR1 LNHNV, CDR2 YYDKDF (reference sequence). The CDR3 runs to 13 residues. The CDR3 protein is CATSQPPTDTQYF. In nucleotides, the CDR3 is TGTGCCACCTCTCAACCCCCCACAGATACGCAGTATTTT.

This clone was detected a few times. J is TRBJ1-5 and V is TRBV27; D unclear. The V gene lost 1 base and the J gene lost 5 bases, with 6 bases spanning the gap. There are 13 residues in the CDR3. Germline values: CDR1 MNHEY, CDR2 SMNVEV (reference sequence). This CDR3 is CASSLLGDQPQHF. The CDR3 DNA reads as TGTGCCAGCAGTTTATTAGGCGATCAGCCCCAGCATTTT.

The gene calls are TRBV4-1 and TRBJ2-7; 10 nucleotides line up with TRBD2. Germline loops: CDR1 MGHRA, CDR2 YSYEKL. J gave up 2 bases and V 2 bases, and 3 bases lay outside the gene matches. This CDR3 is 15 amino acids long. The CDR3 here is CASSQSGTSAYEQYF. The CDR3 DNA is TGCGCCAGCAGCCAATCCGGGACTAGCGCCTACGAGCAGTACTTC.

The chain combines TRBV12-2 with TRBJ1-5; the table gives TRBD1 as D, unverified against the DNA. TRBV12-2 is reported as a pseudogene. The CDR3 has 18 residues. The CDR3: CASRLARGGGPSNQPQHF. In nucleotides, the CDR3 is TGTGCAAGTCGCTTAGCGCGTGGGGGCGGCCCTAGCAATCAGCCCCAGCATTTT.

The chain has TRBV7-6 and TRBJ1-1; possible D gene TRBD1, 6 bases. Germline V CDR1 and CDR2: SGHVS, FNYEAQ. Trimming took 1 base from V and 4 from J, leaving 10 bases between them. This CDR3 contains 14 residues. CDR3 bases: TGTGCCAGCAGCTTAGACAGGGCCCCCACTGAAGCTTTCTTT. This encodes CASSLDRAPTEAFF.

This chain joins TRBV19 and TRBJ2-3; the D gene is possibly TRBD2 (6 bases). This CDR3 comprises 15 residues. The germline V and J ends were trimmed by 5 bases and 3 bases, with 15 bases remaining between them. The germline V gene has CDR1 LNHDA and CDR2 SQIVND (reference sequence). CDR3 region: CASSARTKNTDTQYF. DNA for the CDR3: TGTGCCAGTAGTGCCCGGACTAAAAATACAGATACGCAGTATTTT.

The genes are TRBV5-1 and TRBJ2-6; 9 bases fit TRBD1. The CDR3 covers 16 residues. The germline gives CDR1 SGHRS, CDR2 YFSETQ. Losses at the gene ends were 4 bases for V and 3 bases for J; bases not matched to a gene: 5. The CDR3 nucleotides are TGCGCCAGCAGCCCGACAGGGGGAGGTGGGGCCAACGTCCTGACTTTC. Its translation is CASSPTGGGGANVLTF.

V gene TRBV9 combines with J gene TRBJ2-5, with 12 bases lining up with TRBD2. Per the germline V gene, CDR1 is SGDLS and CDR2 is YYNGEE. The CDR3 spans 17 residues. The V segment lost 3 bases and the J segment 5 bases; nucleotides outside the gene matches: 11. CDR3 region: CASSARTSGIDGETQYF. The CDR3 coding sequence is TGTGCCAGCAGCGCCCGGACTAGCGGGATTGATGGGGAGACCCAGTACTTC.

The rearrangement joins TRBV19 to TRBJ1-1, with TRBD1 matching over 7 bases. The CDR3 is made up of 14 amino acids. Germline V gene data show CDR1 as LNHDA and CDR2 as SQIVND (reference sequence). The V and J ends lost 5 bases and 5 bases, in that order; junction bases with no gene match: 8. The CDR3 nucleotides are TGTGCCAGTAGTGCGGGGACAGAGGGAACTGAAGCTTTCTTT. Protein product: CASSAGTEGTEAFF.

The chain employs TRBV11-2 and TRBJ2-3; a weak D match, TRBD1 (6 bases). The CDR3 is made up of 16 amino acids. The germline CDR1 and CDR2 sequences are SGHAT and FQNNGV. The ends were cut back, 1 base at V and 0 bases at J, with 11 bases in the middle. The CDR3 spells CASSLGTDSSTDTQYF. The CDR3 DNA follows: TGTGCCAGCAGCTTAGGGACAGACTCTAGCACAGATACGCAGTATTTT.

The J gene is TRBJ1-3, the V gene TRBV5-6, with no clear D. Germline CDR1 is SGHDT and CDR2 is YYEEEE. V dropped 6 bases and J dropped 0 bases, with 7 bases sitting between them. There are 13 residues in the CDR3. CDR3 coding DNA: TGTGCCAGCACTACTGTCTCTGGAAACACCATATATTTT. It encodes CASTTVSGNTIYF.

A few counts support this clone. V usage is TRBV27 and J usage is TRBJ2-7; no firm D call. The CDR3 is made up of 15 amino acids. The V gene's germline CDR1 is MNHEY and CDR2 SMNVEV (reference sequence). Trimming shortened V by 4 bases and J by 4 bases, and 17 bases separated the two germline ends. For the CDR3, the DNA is TGTGCCAGCAGTTCGAAACTGAGCTCGAAATACGAGCAGTACTTC. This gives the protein CASSSKLSSKYEQYF.

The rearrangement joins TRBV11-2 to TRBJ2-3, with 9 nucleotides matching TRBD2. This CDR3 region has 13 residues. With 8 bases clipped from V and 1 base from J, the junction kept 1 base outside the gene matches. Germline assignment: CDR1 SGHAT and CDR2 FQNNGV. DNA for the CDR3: TGTGCCAGCGTAGCGGGGGGCACAGATACGCAGTATTTT. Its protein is CASVAGGTDTQYF.

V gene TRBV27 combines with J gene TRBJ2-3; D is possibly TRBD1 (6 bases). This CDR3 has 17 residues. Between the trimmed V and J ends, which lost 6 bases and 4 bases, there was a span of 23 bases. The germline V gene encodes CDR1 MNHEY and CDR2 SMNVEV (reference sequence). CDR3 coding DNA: TGTGCCAGCAGATCTACCCGGGACATACGATGGGCAGATACGCAGTATTTT. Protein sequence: CASRSTRDIRWADTQYF.

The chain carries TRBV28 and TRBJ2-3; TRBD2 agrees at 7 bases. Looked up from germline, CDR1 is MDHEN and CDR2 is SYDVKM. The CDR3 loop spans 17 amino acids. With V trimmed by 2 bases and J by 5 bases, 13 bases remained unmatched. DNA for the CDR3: TGTGCCAGCAGTTTAGGATGGCTAGCGGAAGACTTAGATACGCAGTATTTT. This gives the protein CASSLGWLAEDLDTQYF.

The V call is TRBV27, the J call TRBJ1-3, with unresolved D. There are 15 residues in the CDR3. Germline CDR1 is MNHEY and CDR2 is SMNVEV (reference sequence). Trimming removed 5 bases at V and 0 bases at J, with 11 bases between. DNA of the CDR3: TGTGCCAGCAGTCCGAGACCGATCTCTGGAAACACCATATATTTT. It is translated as CASSPRPISGNTIYF.

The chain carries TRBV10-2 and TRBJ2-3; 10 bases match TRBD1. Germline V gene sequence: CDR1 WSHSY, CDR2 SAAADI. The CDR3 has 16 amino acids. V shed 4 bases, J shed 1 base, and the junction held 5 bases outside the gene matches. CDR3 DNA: TGCGCCAGCAGTGGATCCGGGACAGGGGGCACAGATACGCAGTATTTT. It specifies CASSGSGTGGTDTQYF.

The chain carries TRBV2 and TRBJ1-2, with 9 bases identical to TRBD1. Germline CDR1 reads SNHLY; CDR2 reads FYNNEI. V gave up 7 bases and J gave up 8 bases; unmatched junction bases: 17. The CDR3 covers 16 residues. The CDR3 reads CASIKLSGQGVLGYTF. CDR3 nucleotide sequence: TGTGCCAGCATTAAATTATCGGGACAGGGCGTTCTGGGCTACACCTTC.

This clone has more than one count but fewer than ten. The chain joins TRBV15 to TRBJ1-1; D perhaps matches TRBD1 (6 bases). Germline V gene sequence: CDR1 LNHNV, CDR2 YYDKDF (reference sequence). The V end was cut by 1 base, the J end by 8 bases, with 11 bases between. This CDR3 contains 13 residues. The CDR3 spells CATSRAGVWEAFF. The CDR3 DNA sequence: TGTGCCACCAGCAGAGCAGGGGTTTGGGAAGCTTTCTTT. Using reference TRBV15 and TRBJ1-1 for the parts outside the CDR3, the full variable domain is DAMVIQNPRYQVTQFGKPVTLSCSQTLNHNVMYWYQQKSSQAPKLLFHYYDKDFNNEADTPDNFQSRRPNTSFCFLDIRSPGLGDTAMYLCATSRAGVWEAFFGQGTRLTVV.

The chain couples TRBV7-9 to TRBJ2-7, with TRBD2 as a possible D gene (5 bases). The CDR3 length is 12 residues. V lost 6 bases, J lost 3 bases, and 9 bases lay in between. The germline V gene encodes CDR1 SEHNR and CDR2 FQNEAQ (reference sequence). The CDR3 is CASSFTSYEQYF. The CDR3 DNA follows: TGTGCCAGCAGTTTTACTAGCTACGAGCAGTACTTC. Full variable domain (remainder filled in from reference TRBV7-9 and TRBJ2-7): DTGVSQNPRHKITKRGQNVTFRCDPISEHNRLYWYRQTLGQGPEFLTYFQNEAQLEKSRLLSDRFSAERPKGSFSTLEIQRTEQGDSAMYLCASSFTSYEQYFGPGTRLTVT.